Following are 5 T cell receptor beta chains from one sample sequenced in a study of blood T cell repertoires in COVID-19. Profiled with immunoSEQ multiplex PCR; TCRdb holds only in-frame clones, not every one. The sample lists approximately 100,000 clones; under 85% were seen once. Sequenced sample: peripheral blood. The origin of the receptors is a man aged 65 to 79 with acute or convalescent COVID-19.

DNA of the CDR3: TGCGCCAGCAGCCAAGAGTACCGCGTCCCCTACGAGCAGTACTTC. Translation: CASSQEYRVPYEQYF. This chain joins TRBV4-1 and TRBJ2-7; no clear D gene. Germline loops: CDR1 MGHRA, CDR2 YSYEKL. V shed 0 bases and J shed 2 bases, with 11 bases lying between them. The CDR3 has 15 residues.

The chain joins TRBV9 to TRBJ2-3; TRBD2 matches at 10 bases. Germline values: CDR1 SGDLS, CDR2 YYNGEE. This CDR3 has 16 residues. The V gene end was trimmed by 0 bases and the J gene end by 2 bases; junction bases not matched to a gene: 3. CDR3 loop: CASSVGTSGVTDTQYF. The CDR3 nucleotides are TGTGCCAGCAGCGTAGGTACTAGCGGGGTCACAGATACGCAGTATTTT.

The gene calls are TRBV4-2 and TRBJ2-7, with 14 bases aligning to TRBD2. The V segment lost 3 bases and the J segment 6 bases; nucleotides outside the gene matches: 4. Germline loops: CDR1 LGHNA, CDR2 YNFKEQ. This CDR3 has 15 amino acids. The CDR3 reads CASSQTSGRAGEQYF. The DNA of the CDR3 is TGTGCCAGCAGCCAGACTAGCGGGAGGGCCGGCGAGCAGTACTTC.

The chain has TRBV5-1 and TRBJ2-7, with D uncertain. V gave up 4 bases and J gave up 4 bases, with 9 bases separating them. The CDR3 length is 12 residues. Germline assignment: CDR1 SGHRS and CDR2 YFSETQ. In nucleotides, the CDR3 is TGCGCCAGCAGCCCGCCCGGGTACGAGCAGTACTTC. Its translation is CASSPPGYEQYF.

V usage is TRBV5-1 and J usage is TRBJ2-3; D gene uncertain. The germline V and J ends were trimmed by 2 bases and 4 bases, with 5 bases remaining between them. The CDR3 has 12 residues. CDR1 is SGHRS and CDR2 is YFSETQ in the germline V gene. As DNA, the CDR3 is TGCGCCAGCAGCTTAGTAGCAGATACGCAGTATTTT. This codes for CASSLVADTQYF.